One T cell receptor beta chain is described in this entry. Its antigen remains unknown. Primers included in the PCR were 60 Vbeta and 13 Jbeta primers. How the authors handled the data: The authors later counted 70 million to 85 million unique TCR beta chains, approximately 12 million of them shared. Profiling relied on immunoSEQ multiplex PCR, and the TCRdb table lists in-frame clones only, not all of them. The DNA was the basis for D and trimming; V, J and clone size are from that table. The sample gives more than 95,000 clones, under 85% of which show up once; around 1.3% is in the top ten. The data derive from a study of cytomegalovirus exposure and HLA in healthy donors. Whole-study findings and limits: Common viral pathogens seemed, in a later analysis, to connect with several of the most significant clusters.

The material sequenced was PBMCs. This receptor was identified in a man aged 40-55 years in good health and CMV-seronegative.

CDR3: CASSLGGGFTEAFF. The CDR3 DNA sequence: TGTGCCAGTAGTCTCGGTGGGGGGTTCACTGAAGCTTTCTTT. The chain has TRBV19 and TRBJ1-1; D is perhaps TRBD1 (5 bases). The V gene lost 5 bases and the J gene lost 4 bases, with 14 bases spanning the gap. In germline, CDR1 is LNHDA, CDR2 SQIVND (reference sequence). The CDR3 consists of 14 residues.